The clone carrying this T cell receptor (beta chain) was observed a few times. Sorting used thawed, overnight-rested PBMC stained with anti-CD3, a viability dye and GMM-loaded CD1B tetramer. CD1B tetramers were loaded with Rhodococcus equi-derived C32 glucose monomycolate. CD14-expressing monocytes were removed from PBMC before cryopreservation and sorting. Profiled with immunoSEQ multiplex PCR; TCRdb holds only in-frame clones, not every one. The sample carries approximately 59,000 clones, 80% to 85% recorded once. The entry originates in a study of T cells in tuberculosis. CDR1 is MNHNS and CDR2 is SASEGT in the germline V gene. There are 14 residues in the CDR3. Losses at the gene ends were 6 bases for V and 4 bases for J; bases not matched to a gene: 6. Study results and limitations: The stringent gate may have excluded weak CD1B-GMM tetramer binders.

V is TRBV6-1 and J is TRBJ2-7; 10 bases are shared with TRBD1. The TCR originated in an adult woman with latent tuberculosis. The sample comprised CD1b-GMM tetramer-negative cells sorted from PBMCs. The chain's CDR3 is CASREDRGVYEQYF. CDR3 nucleotide sequence: TGTGCCAGCAGGGAGGACAGGGGGGTGTACGAGCAGTACTTC.